These 21 T cell receptor beta chains came from one sample sequenced in a study of shared clonotypes between healthy human individuals. Sequenced by immunoSEQ multiplex PCR; TCRdb stores in-frame clones only, minus some. The sample shows approximately 2,200,000 clones, around 93% of them seen only once. Naivety among CD8 cells was defined by CD45RO negativity and positive CCR7 selection, thereby excluding terminally differentiated effector memory CD45RA+ cells. Sequenced: naive CD8+ T cells from PBMCs. The receptors shown here come from a man younger than 30 in good health. Some clones in this sample may be carry-over from other donors' samples.

This clone was seen just once. The chain joins TRBV4-3 to TRBJ2-3, with 13 bases lining up with TRBD2. The V gene's germline CDR1 is LGHNA and CDR2 YSLEER. This CDR3 contains 17 residues. V lost 0 bases to trimming and J lost 4 bases; unmatched junction nucleotides: 4. For the CDR3, the DNA is TGCGCCAGCAGCCAAGATGGACTAGCGGGAGAGGCAGATACGCAGTATTTT. Protein sequence: CASSQDGLAGEADTQYF.

V usage is TRBV5-4 and J usage is TRBJ2-5; 8 bases match TRBD1. V shed 0 bases, J shed 4 bases, and the junction held 5 bases outside the gene matches. Germline CDR1 reads SGHNT; CDR2 reads YYREEE (reference sequence). This CDR3 has 15 residues. The CDR3 sequence: CASSLVAGGLETQYF. CDR3 in DNA: TGTGCCAGCAGCTTGGTGGCAGGGGGCCTAGAGACCCAGTACTTC. Full variable domain (remainder filled in from reference TRBV5-4 and TRBJ2-5): ETGVTQSPTHLIKTRGQQVTLRCSSQSGHNTVSWYQQALGQGPQFIFQYYREEENGRGNFPPRFSGLQFPNYSSELNVNALELDDSALYLCASSLVAGGLETQYFGPGTRLLVL.

With regard to this clone: Other DNA sequences in the same sample also yield this CDR3. The rearrangement links TRBV9 to TRBJ2-7, with a weak D call TRBD2 (6 bases). The CDR3 totals 15 residues. Germline V lookup: CDR1 SGDLS, CDR2 YYNGEE. The V end lost 0 bases, the J end lost 0 bases, and 10 bases lay between the germline ends. CDR3 residues: CASSVDSGSSYEQYF. The CDR3 coding sequence is TGTGCCAGCAGCGTAGATAGCGGAAGCTCCTACGAGCAGTACTTC.

This chain links TRBV28 with TRBJ1-5, with D maybe TRBD1 (6 bases). Germline CDR1 MDHEN, CDR2 SYDVKM. This CDR3 has 15 amino acids. V dropped 6 bases and J dropped 4 bases, with 16 bases sitting between them. The CDR3, as DNA: TGTGCCAGCAGCCGAGGACCCAGGGGAAATCAGCCCCAGCATTTT. It codes for CASSRGPRGNQPQHF.

This chain's CDR3 is CAISDEDREDTQYF. DNA of the CDR3: TGTGCCATCAGTGACGAGGACAGGGAAGATACGCAGTATTTT. The chain links TRBV10-3 to TRBJ2-3; 8 bases align to TRBD1. Unmatched junction bases numbered 4, after V lost 3 bases and J lost 5 bases. This CDR3 spans 14 amino acids. Looked up from germline, CDR1 is ENHRY and CDR2 is SYGVKD.

The chain uses TRBV5-4 and TRBJ1-2, with 9 bases lining up with TRBD1. Losses at the gene ends were 4 bases for V and 3 bases for J; bases not matched to a gene: 10. The CDR3 runs to 16 residues. Germline loops: CDR1 SGHNT, CDR2 YYREEE (reference sequence). The CDR3 loop is CASSDAGTGFYYGYTF. For the CDR3, the DNA is TGTGCCAGCAGCGATGCCGGGACAGGGTTTTACTATGGCTACACCTTC.

The chain recombines TRBV28 with TRBJ2-7, with TRBD2 as a possible D gene (5 bases). Germline CDR1 reads MDHEN; CDR2 reads SYDVKM. V was shortened by 8 bases and J by 2 bases, with 16 bases between the two germline ends. The CDR3 extends over 14 amino acids. CDR3 protein: CASRYALAPYEQYF. In DNA form, the CDR3 reads TGTGCCAGCCGCTACGCGCTAGCTCCCTACGAGCAGTACTTC.

The DNA for the CDR3 is TGCGCCAGCAGCCCCGGGACAGACGGGGCTAACTATGGCTACACCTTC. Translating gives CASSPGTDGANYGYTF. The chain uses TRBV5-1 and TRBJ1-2; 7 bases fit TRBD1. This CDR3 contains 16 residues. V shed 4 bases and J 0 bases; nucleotides not matched to a gene: 9. CDR1 is SGHRS, CDR2 YFSETQ, per germline.

V and J are TRBV4-3 and TRBJ2-1; 11 bases are shared with TRBD2. The germline V gene encodes CDR1 LGHNA and CDR2 YSLEER. The length of the CDR3 is 17 residues. The junction had 10 bases not matched to a gene; V was cut back by 4 bases and J by 5 bases. CDR3 amino acids: CASSPVPGLAENNEQFF. The CDR3 coding sequence is TGCGCCAGCAGCCCCGTCCCGGGACTAGCGGAGAACAATGAGCAGTTCTTC.

The rearrangement joins TRBV27 to TRBJ2-7; a weak D match, TRBD1 (5 bases). CDR1 and CDR2 from the germline V gene are MNHEY and SMNVEV (reference sequence). CDR3 size: 14 residues. The germline V and J ends were trimmed by 3 bases and 2 bases, with 11 bases remaining between them. The CDR3 protein is CASSFIDSPYEQYF. The DNA of the CDR3 is TGTGCCAGCAGTTTTATTGACAGTCCCTACGAGCAGTACTTC.

CDR3: CATSNGEIIYNEQFF. CDR3 bases: TGTGCCACCAGCAATGGGGAGATCATCTACAATGAGCAGTTCTTC. This chain joins TRBV15 and TRBJ2-1, with D possibly matching TRBD2 (5 bases). In germline, CDR1 is LNHNV, CDR2 YYDKDF (reference sequence). V was trimmed by 4 bases and J by 3 bases, leaving 13 bases between them. This CDR3 spans 15 amino acids.

A note on this clone: The same CDR3 can be traced to other DNA sequences in this sample. The chain employs TRBV7-9 and TRBJ1-4; D gene unclear. Germline CDR1 is SEHNR and CDR2 is FQNEAQ (reference sequence). The V and J ends lost 4 bases and 8 bases respectively, with 5 bases between them. The CDR3 sequence is 11 residues long. In DNA form, the CDR3 reads TGTGCCAGCAGCTCACTAGAAAAACTGTTTTTT. Translation gives CASSSLEKLFF.

The genes are TRBV5-1 and TRBJ2-1; the match to TRBD2 covers 8 bases. Germline CDR1 and CDR2: SGHRS and YFSETQ. The CDR3 covers 16 residues. J was trimmed by 3 bases and V by 4 bases; bases with no gene match: 9. CDR3 in amino acids: CASSPPGRVDYNEQFF. DNA for the CDR3: TGCGCCAGCAGCCCCCCCGGGAGGGTCGACTACAATGAGCAGTTCTTC.

The chain recombines TRBV11-1 with TRBJ2-7; no clear D. The CDR3 has 14 residues. Germline V CDR1 and CDR2: SGHAT, FQDESV (reference sequence). Trimming took 2 bases from V and 0 from J, leaving 8 bases between them. CDR3 sequence (DNA): TGTGCCAGCAGCTTAACCCTTAACTCCTACGAGCAGTACTTC. It translates to CASSLTLNSYEQYF.

The chain has TRBV6-4 and TRBJ1-1; D is undetermined. This CDR3 has 14 amino acids. Trimming took off 6 bases at V and 4 bases at J, with 15 bases between the two ends. The germline V gene has CDR1 MRHNA and CDR2 SNTAGT. In DNA form, the CDR3 reads TGTGCCAGCAGCGCGGACCTCCGCTCCACTGAAGCTTTCTTT. Translated: CASSADLRSTEAFF.

The chain has TRBV28 and TRBJ2-3; 12 bases line up with TRBD2. Germline V CDR1 and CDR2: MDHEN, SYDVKM. The length of the CDR3 is 16 residues. V was pared by 4 bases and J by 4 bases, with 6 bases of the junction left unmatched. For the CDR3, the DNA is TGTGCCAGCAGTTCCCTAGCGGGAGGGCCCGCAGATACGCAGTATTTT. Translated: CASSSLAGGPADTQYF.

This clone appeared a few times. The rearrangement links TRBV27 to TRBJ1-1; a weak D match, TRBD1 (5 bases). This CDR3 comprises 13 residues. The V and J ends lost 6 bases and 5 bases respectively, with 13 bases between them. CDR1 and CDR2 from the germline V gene are MNHEY and SMNVEV (reference sequence). In nucleotides, the CDR3 is TGTGCCAGCAGCTGGGGGACGCGGACTGAAGCTTTCTTT. Protein product: CASSWGTRTEAFF.

The gene calls are TRBV19 and TRBJ2-5, with no clear D. The CDR3 is 12 amino acids. V was shortened by 4 bases and J by 2 bases, with 5 bases between the two germline ends. The germline V gene encodes CDR1 LNHDA and CDR2 SQIVND (reference sequence). The CDR3 loop is CASSTRQETQYF. In DNA, the CDR3 is TGTGCCAGTAGTACCCGACAAGAGACCCAGTACTTC.

V and J are TRBV5-1 and TRBJ2-1, with 15 bases aligning to TRBD2. Per the germline V gene, CDR1 is SGHRS and CDR2 is YFSETQ. Trimming cost V 3 bases and J 6 bases; bases outside gene matches: 1. CDR3 length: 15 residues. This CDR3 is CASSWTSGRVNEQFF. In DNA form, the CDR3 reads TGCGCCAGCAGCTGGACTAGCGGGAGGGTCAATGAGCAGTTCTTC.

The rearrangement links TRBV30 to TRBJ1-3; D perhaps matches TRBD1 (6 bases). V was pared by 4 bases and J by 0 bases, with 10 bases between. Germline values: CDR1 GTSNPN, CDR2 SVGIG (reference sequence). CDR3 length: 14 residues. The DNA for the CDR3 is TGTGCCTGGAATAGGGGGGCCTCTGGAAACACCATATATTTT. The encoded protein is CAWNRGASGNTIYF.

This clone was counted a single time. This chain connects TRBV28 to TRBJ1-1, with TRBD1 matching 8 bases. CDR1 is MDHEN, CDR2 SYDVKM, per germline. There are 15 residues in the CDR3. J lost 3 bases, V lost 7 bases, and 10 bases had no gene match. CDR3 sequence reads: CASNIQGVVDTEAFF. The CDR3 DNA follows: TGTGCCAGCAACATACAGGGGGTTGTGGACACTGAAGCTTTCTTT.